The clone carrying this TCR beta chain was found many times. The CDR3 spans 14 residues. V dropped 7 bases and J dropped 6; count of bases not matched to a gene: 8. Germline CDR1 and CDR2: MNHNS and SASEGT. Together with thyroid ultrasound, orbital computed tomography, serum thyroxine and TRAb, clinical symptoms were used for diagnoses. The data originate from a study of T cells in Graves' hyperthyroidism and ophthalmopathy. The source material, RNA transcripts, was used to amplify TCR beta CDR3 regions. First-round RT-PCR targeting the TCR CDR3 was performed with the HTBI primer set. TCRdb reanalysed the multiplex PCR reads using MiXCR and keeps one entry per CDR3 protein. The sample yields fewer than 350,000 distinct CDR3 sequences, roughly 21% seen once.

The chain couples TRBV6-1 to TRBJ1-4; 7 nucleotides align to TRBD1. This TCR came from a woman in her 50s with Graves' hyperthyroidism. What was sequenced was blood. CDR3 DNA: TGTGCCAGCAAGATCCACAGGGGAGATGAAAAACTGTTTTTT. Translating gives CASKIHRGDEKLFF.